The source of this TCR beta chain is a study of blood T cell repertoires in COVID-19. Overall study: PBMCs, B-cell-depleted T cells, or T cells provided the cDNA or gDNA that made up the material.

The CDR3 is 13 residues long. The germline CDR1 and CDR2 sequences are KGHSH and LQKENI. Germline trimming cut 4 bases from V and 7 bases from J; bases unmatched to any gene: 7. Libraries were prepared by immunoSEQ multiplex PCR; TCRdb keeps only in-frame clonotypes and omits some of them. The data hold approximately 54,000 clones, with roughly 79% observed a single time. This TCR derives from a woman aged 55-75 years with acute or convalescent COVID-19. Sequenced sample: peripheral blood. V and J are TRBV18 and TRBJ2-7; 7 bases fit TRBD1. The CDR3 protein is CASSRGTDEEQYF. CDR3 DNA sequence: TGTGCCAGCTCACGAGGGACAGATGAAGAGCAGTACTTC.